One sample yielded the 25 T cell receptor beta chains listed below, sequenced in a study of T cells in localized non-small cell lung cancer. Here immunoSEQ multiplex PCR was the method, and the copy in TCRdb shows in-frame clones only, minus some. The data show 2,000 to 2,500 clones, with roughly 24% seen just once and under 13% held by the top ten. The sequencing used normal lung tissue next to the tumor, collected before any cancer treatment. The receptors shown here come from a man aged 35-69 years with stage III lung adenocarcinoma.

J is TRBJ2-3 and V is TRBV9, with D possibly matching TRBD2 (6 bases). V lost 5 bases, J lost 6 bases, and 16 bases lay in between. Germline values: CDR1 SGDLS, CDR2 YYNGEE. The CDR3 is 14 amino acids. This chain's CDR3 is CASSEALREDTQYF. CDR3 nucleotide sequence: TGTGCCAGCAGTGAAGCGCTTCGGGAGGATACGCAGTATTTT.

This rearrangement joins TRBV6-8 to TRBJ1-6, with 8 nucleotides matching TRBD1. The germline gives CDR1 MNHGY, CDR2 SAAAGT. CDR3 length: 15 residues. J lost 6 bases, V lost 6 bases, and 7 bases had no gene match. In DNA form, the CDR3 reads TGTGCCAGCAGGTCGCCGGGACAGGTTAATTCACCCCTCCACTTT. It specifies CASRSPGQVNSPLHF.

This clone was recorded a few times. The chain joins TRBV6-8 to TRBJ2-1; TRBD2 is a possible D gene (5 bases). V was pared by 7 bases and J by 8 bases, with 18 bases between. CDR1 is MNHGY, CDR2 SAAAGT, per germline. The CDR3 is 14 amino acids. CDR3 coding DNA: TGTGCCAGCACTCCACTTTATGGGAGCTATGAGCAGTTCTTC. Translated, it gives CASTPLYGSYEQFF.

The V and J genes are TRBV11-3 and TRBJ1-5, with TRBD1 matching 7 bases. Germline V gene sequence: CDR1 SGHNT, CDR2 YENEEA. The CDR3 is made up of 15 amino acids. Trimming cost V 0 bases and J 4 bases; bases outside gene matches: 3. CDR3 DNA sequence: TGTGCCAGCAGCTTAGATCAGACAGGGAATCAGCCCCAGCATTTT. Translated, it gives CASSLDQTGNQPQHF.

The gene calls are TRBV11-3 and TRBJ2-1; D gene unclear. The germline V and J ends were trimmed by 5 bases and 10 bases, with 18 bases remaining between them. CDR3 length: 14 residues. Germline CDR1 SGHNT, CDR2 YENEEA. The CDR3 loop is CASSPLGSRWEQFF. DNA for the CDR3: TGTGCCAGCAGCCCGCTGGGTTCCCGGTGGGAGCAGTTCTTC.

The chain links TRBV28 to TRBJ2-1, with 10 positions matching TRBD2. The ends lost 5 bases at V and 7 bases at J; junction bases unmatched: 8. CDR1 is MDHEN and CDR2 is SYDVKM in the germline V gene. The CDR3 covers 15 residues. This chain's CDR3 is CASSPGTSVGNEQFF. The CDR3 nucleotides read TGTGCCAGCAGTCCCGGGACTAGCGTAGGGAATGAGCAGTTCTTC.

This clone has at least ten counts. This rearrangement joins TRBV7-2 to TRBJ2-5; D is possibly TRBD2 (6 bases). V was cut by 5 bases and J by 4 bases, with 11 bases left in between. The CDR3 runs to 13 residues. Germline V CDR1 and CDR2: SGHTA, FQGNSA. CDR3 loop: CASSLTRGETQYF. The DNA of the CDR3 is TGTGCCAGCAGCCTGACTAGGGGAGAGACCCAGTACTTC.

This clone was observed a few times. V is TRBV5-1 and J is TRBJ2-1; tentative D call: TRBD2 (6 bases). CDR3 length equals 14 residues. Trimming pared 2 bases from V and 7 bases from J, leaving 13 bases between. Germline lookup yields CDR1 SGHRS and CDR2 YFSETQ. In nucleotides, the CDR3 is TGCGCCAGCAGCTTTAACGGGGGTTTTAATGAGCAGTTCTTC. As protein: CASSFNGGFNEQFF.

This clone is classed as medium-sized. This rearrangement joins TRBV6-8 to TRBJ2-2; 7 bases agree with TRBD2. Germline CDR1 and CDR2: MNHGY and SAAAGT. V lost 6 bases to trimming and J lost 5 bases; unmatched junction nucleotides: 9. The CDR3 sequence is 15 residues long. CDR3 sequence: CASRIMGGETGELFF. The CDR3 DNA sequence: TGTGCCAGCAGGATCATGGGGGGGGAAACCGGGGAGCTGTTTTTT.

By share, this clone ranks as medium-sized (0.01 to 0.1%). V gene TRBV11-3 combines with J gene TRBJ2-2, with D perhaps TRBD2 (6 bases). There are 16 residues in the CDR3. Germline values: CDR1 SGHNT, CDR2 YENEEA. V shed 1 base and J shed 1 base, with 10 bases lying between them. The chain's CDR3 is CASSLGVSGNTGELFF. The CDR3 coding sequence is TGTGCCAGCAGCTTAGGGGTTAGCGGGAACACCGGGGAGCTGTTTTTT.

J is TRBJ2-5 and V is TRBV19, with 8 bases aligning to TRBD1. Germline V gene lookup returns CDR1 LNHDA and CDR2 SQIVND (reference sequence). The V segment lost 4 bases and the J segment 4 bases; nucleotides outside the gene matches: 5. The CDR3 sequence is 14 residues long. Here the CDR3 reads CASSTGGSGETQYF. CDR3 sequence (DNA): TGTGCCAGTAGTACAGGGGGCTCCGGAGAGACCCAGTACTTC.

The chain is built from TRBV11-3 and TRBJ1-5, with 7 bases identical to TRBD1. Germline V gives CDR1 SGHNT, CDR2 YENEEA. This CDR3 has 16 residues. The V gene end was trimmed by 3 bases and the J gene end by 0 bases; junction bases not matched to a gene: 5. As DNA, the CDR3 is TGTGCCAGCAGCTTGACAGGGACCCTTAGCAATCAGCCCCAGCATTTT. Its translation: CASSLTGTLSNQPQHF.

This chain joins TRBV5-1 and TRBJ2-7; D ambiguous. Trimming took 4 bases from V and 0 from J, leaving 11 bases between them. CDR1 and CDR2 (germline): SGHRS, YFSETQ. The CDR3 totals 14 residues. The DNA for the CDR3 is TGCGCCAGCAGCCCCGATCTCAGCTCCTACGAGCAGTACTTC. Residues: CASSPDLSSYEQYF.

This clone showed up just a few times. CDR3 residues: CASSIGTGAANTEAFF. CDR3 sequence (DNA): TGTGCCAGCAGCATTGGGACAGGGGCCGCGAACACTGAAGCTTTCTTT. The chain couples TRBV11-3 to TRBJ1-1; TRBD1 aligns across 10 bases. The V segment lost 5 bases and the J segment 1 base; nucleotides outside the gene matches: 7. Germline V CDR1 and CDR2: SGHNT, YENEEA. The CDR3 has 16 residues.

The chain has TRBV11-3 and TRBJ2-7; 8 bases line up with TRBD2. The CDR3 consists of 15 residues. In germline, CDR1 is SGHNT, CDR2 YENEEA. V trimming: 3 bases; J trimming: 4 bases; junction bases outside the gene matches: 8. DNA of the CDR3: TGTGCCAGCAGCTTGTCACTAGCGGAACCTTACGAGCAGTACTTC. This sequence encodes CASSLSLAEPYEQYF.

Only a few counts were recorded for this clone. The V call is TRBV11-3, the J call TRBJ2-2; TRBD2 is a possible D gene (5 bases). V dropped 0 bases and J dropped 4 bases, with 6 bases sitting between them. The CDR3 loop spans 14 amino acids. The V gene's germline CDR1 is SGHNT and CDR2 YENEEA. The CDR3 DNA reads TGTGCCAGCAGCTTAGACGGGATCACCGGGGAGCTGTTTTTT. It translates to CASSLDGITGELFF.

This chain uses TRBV19 with TRBJ1-5, with D possibly matching TRBD1 (5 bases). V lost 5 bases to trimming and J lost 0 bases, with 11 bases between them. Germline V gene sequence: CDR1 LNHDA, CDR2 SQIVND (reference sequence). The CDR3 covers 15 residues. The CDR3 region is CASSGAAYSNQPQHF. The CDR3 bases are TGTGCCAGTAGTGGGGCAGCCTATAGCAATCAGCCCCAGCATTTT.

There are many counts of this clone. The chain has TRBV11-3 and TRBJ1-6, with TRBD1 identical over 8 bases. Trimming at V came to 4 bases and at J to 9 bases, leaving 5 bases not matched to a gene. Germline CDR1 reads SGHNT; CDR2 reads YENEEA. The CDR3 is 14 amino acids. CDR3 DNA: TGTGCCAGCAGCTCACAGGGGGACGGTTCACCCCTCCACTTT. Amino acids: CASSSQGDGSPLHF.

By share, this clone counts as medium-sized. This chain links TRBV11-3 with TRBJ1-6; D gene uncertain. Trimming took 4 bases from V and 14 from J, leaving 18 bases between them. This CDR3 has 14 amino acids. CDR1 is SGHNT, CDR2 YENEEA, per germline. CDR3 in amino acids: CASSSGRPGVSLHF. The CDR3 DNA reads as TGTGCCAGCAGCTCCGGGCGGCCTGGTGTATCCCTCCACTTT.

This clone is large (0.1 to 1%) by share. The gene calls are TRBV6-8 and TRBJ2-1, with TRBD2 matching over 8 bases. Germline CDR1 is MNHGY and CDR2 is SAAAGT. V was clipped by 2 bases and J by 4 bases; unmatched bases: 10. The CDR3 runs to 17 residues. This chain's CDR3 is CASSYLLGTSEYNEQFF. For the CDR3, the DNA is TGTGCCAGCAGTTACCTTCTCGGGACTAGTGAGTACAATGAGCAGTTCTTC.

The chain recombines TRBV19 with TRBJ2-7, with D perhaps being TRBD1 or TRBD2 (5 bases each). Between the trimmed V and J ends, which lost 5 bases and 5 bases, there was a span of 10 bases. The CDR3 covers 12 residues. Looked up from germline, CDR1 is LNHDA and CDR2 is SQIVND (reference sequence). The CDR3 nucleotides are TGTGCCAGTAGTGTCGGGACGGACGAGCAGTACTTC. Amino acid sequence: CASSVGTDEQYF. Full variable domain (outside the CDR3, taken from reference TRBV19 and TRBJ2-7): DGGITQSPKYLFRKEGQNVTLSCEQNLNHDAMYWYRQDPGQGLRLIYYSQIVNDFQKGDIAEGYSVSREKKESFPLTVTSAQKNPTAFYLCASSVGTDEQYFGPGTRLTVT.

The rearrangement joins TRBV18 to TRBJ2-7, with D uncertain. CDR1 and CDR2 (germline): KGHSH, LQKENI. CDR3 length: 12 residues. Trimming took 6 bases from V and 5 from J, leaving 11 bases between them. CDR3 sequence: CASSPTRDEQYF. CDR3 nucleotides: TGTGCCAGCTCTCCAACTCGGGACGAGCAGTACTTC. The complete variable domain, with remaining parts taken from reference TRBV18 and TRBJ2-7, reads NAGVMQNPRHLVRRRGQEARLRCSPMKGHSHVYWYRQLPEEGLKFMVYLQKENIIDESGMPKERFSAEFPKEGPSILRIQQVVRGDSAAYFCASSPTRDEQYFGPGTRLTVT.

This clone was picked up a small number of times. The rearrangement uses TRBV25-1 and TRBJ1-5, with D possibly matching TRBD1 (5 bases). CDR3 length: 14 amino acids. Trimming pared 0 bases from V and 4 bases from J, leaving 7 bases between. The V gene's germline CDR1 is MGHDK and CDR2 SYGVNS. CDR3 loop: CASSEYRQNQPQHF. CDR3 sequence (DNA): TGTGCCAGCAGTGAATATCGACAGAATCAGCCCCAGCATTTT.

The chain is built from TRBV29-1 and TRBJ2-1, with D possibly being TRBD1 (5 bases). V lost 4 bases, J lost 6 bases, and 19 bases lay in between. This CDR3 is built from 15 residues. CDR1 is SQVTM, CDR2 ANQGSEA, per germline. The CDR3 spells CSVGGNTGWRNEQFF. The CDR3 bases are TGCAGCGTTGGGGGCAATACGGGTTGGCGCAATGAGCAGTTCTTC.

This clone was picked up a small number of times. One junction end does not reproduce the germline sequence, and a read error may be involved. Here the CDR3 reads CASREHKNTEAFF. CDR3 DNA sequence: TGTGCTAGCAGAGAACATAAGAACACTGAAGCTTTCTTT. V usage is TRBV6-8 and J usage is TRBJ1-1; D is undetermined. The CDR3 has 13 amino acids. CDR1 and CDR2 from the germline V gene are MNHGY and SAAAGT.